This entry features one T cell receptor beta chain sequence. Its target antigen remains unknown. Base qualities are not at hand, and no much larger clone is one base apart. The sample is drawn from a study of T cells in localized non-small cell lung cancer (dated by TCRdb to between 2020 and 2021). About the full investigation: The study examined T cell repertoires in under 300 patients with early-stage NSCLC and compared tumors with uninvolved tumor-adjacent lungs. All 240 or so NSCLC patients in the cohort were treatment-naive and had localized lung tumors that were resected. A mean age of about 66 years was recorded for the NSCLC patients, of whom 120 to 150 were male and around 100 were female. Beyond this particular receptor, the publication reports: A median of approximately 62 of the top 100 tumor clones turned up in the paired uninvolved adjacent lung, and 25 to 30 of those clones also ranked among the top 100 of that same adjacent lung. Uninvolved tumor-adjacent lung showed the highest T cell clonality, higher than tumor, which suggests more focused antigenic responses in the uninvolved tumor-adjacent lung. Since the design was exploratory, TCR variables were selected using unadjusted p-values with no false-discovery rate correction. Multi-region tumor sequencing was not performed, so intratumor heterogeneity could not be excluded. Higher blood T cell density associated with longer overall survival, while higher adjacent-lung clonality associated with shorter survival.

At diagnosis, tumor, uninvolved tumor-adjacent lung and peripheral blood were collected and then preserved as a mix of FFPE and fresh-frozen material. For TCR repertoire profiling, the blood samples were analyzed as peripheral blood mononuclear cells. Germline trimming: 0 bases from V, 6 bases from J; junction bases outside gene matches: 7. From its cysteine to its phenylalanine, the CDR3 spans 16 amino acids. Only the CDR3 part of the read is kept: 48 bases, read in frame from the first base. The CDR1 and CDR2 encoded by the germline V gene are SGHTA and FQGNSA. TCR beta CDR3 regions were sequenced from DNA using the immunoSEQ Assay. Per the source publication's procedure: To compute T cell density, TCR beta template counts were normalized to usable DNA, which was estimated by amplifying housekeeping genes. The preseqR package was used to estimate richness by extrapolating to 400,000 templates for PBMC samples and to 120,000 templates for tissue samples. Clonality was taken to be one minus Pielou's evenness. Tissue-enriched TCRs were identified through differential abundance testing performed on productive amino-acid clonotypes, with a minimum total count of 5 and an alpha of 0.1. The Jaccard Index and the Morisita Overlap Index were used to quantify repertoire overlap between compartments. TCR beta CDR3s were clustered by GLIPH together with public tetramer-defined viral CDR3s, and at least three viral sequences plus V-gene enrichment were required for viral motifs. Drawn from immuneACCESS, this table holds only the in-frame rearrangements with V and J called that TCRdb kept. Clones are partly lost; checked studies trace under half to an unresolved V gene and leave the rest unexplained. The DNA was the basis for D and trimming; V, J and clone size are from that table. This sample has about 45,000 clones in its table, and 91% of those were observed once. Over 9.5% of the sample is in the top ten clones.

In this chain, TRBV7-2 is recombined with TRBJ2-7, and TRBD2 matches 11 of the central bases. The sequence was obtained from a woman aged 35-70 years with stage II lung adenocarcinoma. Sequenced here: PBMCs, sampled before any cancer treatment. Here is the DNA: TGTGCCAGCAGCTTAGCCAGACTAGCGGGAACTGTCGAGCAGTACTTC. Its protein product is CASSLARLAGTVEQYF.